What follows are 32 T cell receptor beta chains derived from one specimen sequenced in a study of blood T cell repertoires in COVID-19. Profiled with immunoSEQ multiplex PCR; TCRdb holds only in-frame clones, not every one. The sample has some 150,000 clones, about 87% seen once; the top ten hold 2% to 3%. The sequenced sample consisted of peripheral blood. The receptors come from a man aged 50 to 59 with active COVID-19.

The genes are TRBV7-8 and TRBJ1-1; D may be TRBD1 (5 bases). The CDR3 spans 17 residues. CDR1 and CDR2 (germline): SGHVS, FQNEAQ. Trimming took 5 bases from V and 3 from J, leaving 22 bases between them. The CDR3 spells CASSPHPAGRGDTEAFF. CDR3 nucleotide sequence: TGTGCCAGCAGCCCACACCCGGCCGGGAGAGGGGACACTGAAGCTTTCTTT.

The CDR3 loop reads CASTVTGGISGANVLTF. Here the CDR3 DNA reads TGTGCCAGTACCGTGACAGGGGGTATCTCTGGGGCCAACGTCCTGACTTTC. The chain links TRBV19 to TRBJ2-6; 9 nucleotides align to TRBD1. Germline assignment: CDR1 LNHDA and CDR2 SQIVND (reference sequence). The CDR3 loop spans 17 amino acids. V trimming: 7 bases; J trimming: 0 bases; junction bases outside the gene matches: 7.

The rearrangement uses TRBV5-4 and TRBJ2-3; 7 bases line up with TRBD1. CDR3 length equals 14 residues. Germline V gene data show CDR1 as SGHNT and CDR2 as YYREEE (reference sequence). V was pared by 4 bases and J by 4 bases, with 6 bases of the junction left unmatched. CDR3 amino acids: CASSTGQAADTQYF. CDR3 coding DNA: TGTGCCAGCAGCACAGGACAGGCTGCAGATACGCAGTATTTT.

This chain connects TRBV4-1 to TRBJ1-4; D gene uncertain. Germline V lookup: CDR1 MGHRA, CDR2 YSYEKL. The CDR3 is 17 amino acids. V lost 3 bases and J 3 bases, leaving 17 bases between the germline ends. In DNA form, the CDR3 reads TGCGCCAGCAGCCAGACCCCCGGATGGGGAGCTAATGAAAAACTGTTTTTT. Protein: CASSQTPGWGANEKLFF.

J is TRBJ2-5 and V is TRBV12-5; 10 bases map to TRBD2. The CDR3 covers 14 residues. The germline CDR1 and CDR2 sequences are LGHNT and FRNRAP. The trim removed 6 bases at V and 5 bases at J, leaving 6 bases unmatched. CDR3 region: CASGPTSGVETQYF. The CDR3 region has the DNA TGTGCTAGTGGCCCTACTAGCGGGGTGGAGACCCAGTACTTC.

This chain connects TRBV5-1 to TRBJ1-2; the match to TRBD1 covers 8 bases. This CDR3 is built from 15 residues. Germline V gene sequence: CDR1 SGHRS, CDR2 YFSETQ. V was clipped by 4 bases and J by 4 bases; unmatched bases: 9. CDR3 sequence reads: CASSVDQGASYGYTF. The CDR3 nucleotides read TGCGCCAGCAGCGTAGACCAGGGGGCCAGCTATGGCTACACCTTC. The full variable domain, in which reference TRBV5-1 and TRBJ1-2 provide the parts outside the CDR3, is KAGVTQTPRYLIKTRGQQVTLSCSPISGHRSVSWYQQTPGQGLQFLFEYFSETQRNKGNFPGRFSGRQFSNSRSEMNVSTLELGDSALYLCASSVDQGASYGYTFGSGTRLTVV.

The chain couples TRBV18 to TRBJ1-2; TRBD1 matches at 8 bases. This CDR3 is built from 14 residues. Per germline, CDR1 KGHSH and CDR2 LQKENI. With 6 bases clipped from V and 4 bases from J, the junction kept 7 bases outside the gene matches. The DNA for the CDR3 is TGTGCCAGCTCCGGACAGGGTAAAGGCTATGGCTACACCTTC. This gives the protein CASSGQGKGYGYTF.

The chain combines TRBV5-1 with TRBJ2-2; TRBD1 aligns across 7 bases. This CDR3 region has 14 residues. The V and J ends lost 0 bases and 6 bases, in that order; junction bases with no gene match: 2. Germline CDR1 reads SGHRS; CDR2 reads YFSETQ. This chain's CDR3 is CASSLVGQPGELFF. As DNA, the CDR3 is TGCGCCAGCAGCTTGGTGGGACAGCCCGGGGAGCTGTTTTTT.

To note about this clone: The sample holds other DNA sequences that translate to the same CDR3. The genes are TRBV9 and TRBJ1-1; TRBD1 matches 7 bases. This CDR3 is 17 amino acids long. CDR1 is SGDLS, CDR2 YYNGEE, per germline. The J segment lost 2 bases and the V segment lost 0 bases, leaving 10 bases of the junction unmatched. CDR3 loop: CASSVAPPGQINTEAFF. The CDR3 nucleotides read TGTGCCAGCAGCGTAGCACCCCCGGGACAGATAAACACTGAAGCTTTCTTT.

The chain recombines TRBV3-1 (or the pseudogene TRBV3-2) with TRBJ1-6; TRBD1 agrees at 8 bases. The CDR3 has 14 amino acids. Germline CDR1 is LGHDT and CDR2 is YNNKEL (reference sequence). The V gene end was trimmed by 4 bases and the J gene end by 6 bases; junction bases not matched to a gene: 2. The CDR3 nucleotides read TGTGCCAGCAGCCCGGGGACAGGTAATTCACCCCTCCACTTT. Its translation is CASSPGTGNSPLHF.

The chain has TRBV7-2 and TRBJ1-5, with D maybe TRBD1 (5 bases). This CDR3 region has 15 residues. Looked up from germline, CDR1 is SGHTA and CDR2 is FQGNSA. The V end lost 5 bases, the J end lost 6 bases, and 17 bases lay between the germline ends. The CDR3: CASSRRQSSVQPQHF. CDR3 nucleotide sequence: TGTGCCAGCAGCAGACGACAGTCCTCCGTTCAGCCCCAGCATTTT.

The genes are TRBV29-1 and TRBJ1-1; 7 bases are a match to TRBD1. V trimming: 5 bases; J trimming: 0 bases; junction bases outside the gene matches: 6. The CDR3 loop spans 14 amino acids. Germline assignment: CDR1 SQVTM and CDR2 ANQGSEA. In DNA, the CDR3 is TGCAGCGTTAGTATGGGACAGCTGAACACTGAAGCTTTCTTT. This codes for CSVSMGQLNTEAFF. Full variable domain (outside the CDR3, taken from reference TRBV29-1 and TRBJ1-1): SAVISQKPSRDICQRGTSLTIQCQVDSQVTMMFWYRQQPGQSLTLIATANQGSEATYESGFVIDKFPISRPNLTFSTLTVSNMSPEDSSIYLCSVSMGQLNTEAFFGQGTRLTVV.

This chain links TRBV6-1 with TRBJ2-7; 7 bases are shared with TRBD1. V lost 1 base, J lost 4 bases, and 4 bases stayed unmatched. This CDR3 comprises 14 residues. Per germline, CDR1 MNHNS and CDR2 SASEGT. CDR3 sequence (DNA): TGTGCCAGCAGTGAAGGGGGACAGCTTTACGAGCAGTACTTC. This translates into CASSEGGQLYEQYF.

The chain has TRBV3-1 (or the pseudogene TRBV3-2) and TRBJ2-3, with 7 bases matching TRBD2. This CDR3 region has 16 residues. Germline V gives CDR1 LGHDT, CDR2 YNNKEL (reference sequence). V was clipped by 6 bases and J by 0 bases; unmatched bases: 9. CDR3 amino acids: CASSGGTITSTDTQYF. As DNA, the CDR3 is TGTGCCAGCAGTGGCGGGACTATTACTAGCACAGATACGCAGTATTTT.

This clone was observed a single time. J is TRBJ2-3 and V is TRBV7-2; 15 bases agree with TRBD2. The CDR3 sequence is 19 residues long. The V and J ends lost 5 bases and 0 bases, in that order; junction bases with no gene match: 9. Germline V gives CDR1 SGHTA, CDR2 FQGNSA. The CDR3: CASSTPGTSGGPSTDTQYF. Written as DNA, the CDR3 is TGTGCCAGCAGCACGCCCGGGACTAGCGGGGGGCCTAGCACAGATACGCAGTATTTT.

This clone was detected only once. The gene calls are TRBV25-1 and TRBJ2-2; 7 bases agree with TRBD1. This CDR3 region has 14 residues. Trimming removed 2 bases from V and 3 bases from J; junction bases left unmatched: 0. CDR1 MGHDK and CDR2 SYGVNS come from the germline V gene. This chain's CDR3 is CASSEQGDTGELFF. The CDR3 DNA sequence: TGTGCCAGCAGTGAACAGGGGGACACCGGGGAGCTGTTTTTT.

In its sample, this clone was seen a few times. This chain joins TRBV7-9 and TRBJ2-2, with D perhaps TRBD2 (5 bases). The length of the CDR3 is 16 residues. The V end lost 3 bases, the J end lost 0 bases, and 11 bases lay between the germline ends. CDR1 and CDR2 from the germline V gene are SEHNR and FQNEAQ (reference sequence). The CDR3 nucleotides read TGTGCCAGCAGCTTCACCACCGGGGCGAACACCGGGGAGCTGTTTTTT. Translating it yields CASSFTTGANTGELFF.

The chain has TRBV18 and TRBJ2-5; 10 bases are a match to TRBD2. CDR3 length: 15 residues. Germline-derived CDR1 and CDR2 are KGHSH and LQKENI. J gave up 2 bases and V 6 bases, and 6 bases lay outside the gene matches. The CDR3 nucleotides are TGTGCCAGCTCTAGGACTAGCGGACTGCAAGAGACCCAGTACTTC. Protein product: CASSRTSGLQETQYF.

This clone was seen more than once but under ten times. In nucleotides, the CDR3 is TGTGCCAGCAGCTTAGCTTCGTTTTTCCGGGACAACTACTCCTACGAGCAGTACTTC. This codes for CASSLASFFRDNYSYEQYF. The rearrangement uses TRBV11-2 and TRBJ2-7; tentatively, D is TRBD1 (6 bases). The V gene's germline CDR1 is SGHAT and CDR2 FQNNGV. The CDR3 length is 19 residues. V gave up 1 base and J gave up 0 bases, with 22 bases separating them.

The genes are TRBV7-2 and TRBJ2-2, with D perhaps TRBD1 (6 bases). Trimming pared 2 bases from V and 3 bases from J, leaving 10 bases between. Germline CDR1 is SGHTA and CDR2 is FQGNSA. This CDR3 spans 15 amino acids. CDR3: CASSLSRGDTGELFF. CDR3 bases: TGTGCCAGCAGCTTATCCAGGGGTGACACCGGGGAGCTGTTTTTT.

V gene TRBV27 combines with J gene TRBJ1-4; 10 positions match TRBD1. Trimming removed 5 bases from V and 7 bases from J; junction bases left unmatched: 7. The CDR3 spans 15 residues. Per the germline V gene, CDR1 is MNHEY and CDR2 is SMNVEV (reference sequence). CDR3 bases: TGTGCCAGCAGTCCGTCGACAGGGGGCGGTGAAAAACTGTTTTTT. Its protein is CASSPSTGGGEKLFF.

The chain is built from TRBV6-2 or TRBV6-3 and TRBJ2-1, with TRBD1 identical over 10 bases. The germline V gene encodes CDR1 MNHEY and CDR2 SVGEGT. The J segment lost 6 bases and the V segment lost 6 bases, leaving 11 bases of the junction unmatched. The CDR3 is 16 amino acids. CDR3 protein: CASSRAGTGVSNEQFF. The CDR3 DNA is TGTGCCAGCAGCCGCGCCGGGACAGGGGTGAGCAATGAGCAGTTCTTC.

DNA for the CDR3: TGCAGCGTTGGGACACGGAACGAGCAGTACTTC. It specifies CSVGTRNEQYF. The V gene is TRBV29-1, the J gene TRBJ2-7; D perhaps matches TRBD1 (5 bases). CDR3 length: 11 amino acids. V lost 4 bases and J 5 bases, leaving 9 bases between the germline ends. The germline CDR1 and CDR2 sequences are SQVTM and ANQGSEA.

CDR3 sequence: CASKQNTEAFF. For the CDR3, the DNA is TGTGCCAGCAAACAGAACACTGAAGCTTTCTTT. The rearrangement uses TRBV6-5 and TRBJ1-1; D is undetermined. Germline loops: CDR1 MNHEY, CDR2 SVGAGI. There are 11 residues in the CDR3. Trimming removed 7 bases from V and 1 base from J, with 4 bases in between.

This clone showed up just a few times. The chain joins TRBV12-3 or TRBV12-4 to TRBJ2-5, with D unresolved. The V gene lost 8 bases and the J gene lost 6 bases, with 13 bases spanning the gap. The length of the CDR3 is 12 residues. The CDR3 DNA reads TGTGCCAGCTCCCAGTCCCGAAAGACCCAGTACTTC. This translates into CASSQSRKTQYF.

This clone was recorded once. This chain links TRBV4-3 with TRBJ2-6; D gene ambiguous. CDR3 size: 14 residues. The germline V gene encodes CDR1 LGHNA and CDR2 YSLEER. V was pared by 4 bases and J by 0 bases, with 4 bases between. The CDR3 DNA reads as TGCGCCAGCAGCCCAAACTCTGGGGCCAACGTCCTGACTTTC. It codes for CASSPNSGANVLTF.

The chain combines TRBV6-5 with TRBJ2-1; D not resolved. The CDR3 totals 13 residues. The V gene lost 2 bases and the J gene lost 7 bases, with 9 bases spanning the gap. Looked up from germline, CDR1 is MNHEY and CDR2 is SVGAGI. This chain's CDR3 is CASSYGPHNEQFF. For the CDR3, the DNA is TGTGCCAGCAGTTACGGGCCCCATAATGAGCAGTTCTTC.

This chain connects TRBV7-9 to TRBJ1-5; the D gene is possibly TRBD1 (6 bases). The length of the CDR3 is 15 residues. The germline V gene has CDR1 SEHNR and CDR2 FQNEAQ (reference sequence). Trimming pared 5 bases from V and 6 bases from J, leaving 17 bases between. In DNA, the CDR3 is TGTGCCAGCAGCCCAGGGGCGCCTTCCACTCAGCCCCAGCATTTT. Its translation is CASSPGAPSTQPQHF.

This chain uses TRBV6-6 with TRBJ2-7; TRBD1 might be the D (5 bases). This CDR3 comprises 15 residues. V shed 2 bases and J shed 3 bases, with 14 bases lying between them. The germline V gene encodes CDR1 MNHNY and CDR2 SVGAGI (reference sequence). Here the CDR3 reads CASSYRAGMNYEQYF. DNA for the CDR3: TGTGCCAGCAGTTACCGAGCAGGGATGAACTACGAGCAGTACTTC.

The chain is built from TRBV3-1 (or the pseudogene TRBV3-2) and TRBJ2-1; maybe TRBD2 (5 bases). Trimming took off 0 bases at V and 0 bases at J, with 6 bases between the two ends. Germline lookup yields CDR1 LGHDT and CDR2 YNNKEL (reference sequence). CDR3 length: 15 amino acids. The CDR3 protein is CASSQEEVSYNEQFF. CDR3 nucleotide sequence: TGTGCCAGCAGCCAAGAGGAGGTCTCCTACAATGAGCAGTTCTTC.

V and J are TRBV5-4 and TRBJ2-2; 7 nucleotides line up with TRBD2. Unmatched junction bases numbered 3, after V lost 0 bases and J lost 4 bases. CDR1 and CDR2 (germline): SGHNT, YYREEE (reference sequence). CDR3 length: 15 amino acids. Here the CDR3 reads CASSLDGGGTGELFF. As DNA, the CDR3 is TGTGCCAGCAGCTTGGATGGGGGGGGCACCGGGGAGCTGTTTTTT.

J is TRBJ1-3 and V is TRBV5-1; D is undetermined. With 0 bases removed from V and 4 bases from J, the gap between germline ends came to 8 bases. This CDR3 has 14 amino acids. Germline CDR1 is SGHRS and CDR2 is YFSETQ. The CDR3 region is CASSLAGNGNTIYF. The CDR3 nucleotides are TGCGCCAGCAGCTTGGCGGGGAACGGAAACACCATATATTTT.